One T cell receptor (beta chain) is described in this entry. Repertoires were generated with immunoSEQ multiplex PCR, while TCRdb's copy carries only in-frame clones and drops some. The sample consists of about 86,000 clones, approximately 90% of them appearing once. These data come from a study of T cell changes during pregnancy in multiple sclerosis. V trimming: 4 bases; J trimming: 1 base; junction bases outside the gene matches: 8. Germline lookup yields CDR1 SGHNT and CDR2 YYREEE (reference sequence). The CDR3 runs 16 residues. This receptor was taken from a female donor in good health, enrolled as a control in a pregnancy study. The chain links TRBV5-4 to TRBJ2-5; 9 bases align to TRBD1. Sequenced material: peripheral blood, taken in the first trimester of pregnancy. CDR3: CASSQSGTGSQETQYF. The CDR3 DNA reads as TGTGCCAGCAGCCAATCCGGGACAGGGTCCCAAGAGACCCAGTACTTC.